This TCR beta chain was found in a study of shared clonotypes between healthy human individuals (dated by TCRdb to 2018 to 2020). A note on the overall study: The cohort included three men and a couple of women between 18 and 49 years of age. For each donor, three plates each were used for CD4 naive and CD4 memory, two plates were used for CD8 naive, and one plate was used for CD8 memory. To estimate repertoire size and how much clonotypes are shared between individuals, the study performed deep sequencing of blood TCR repertoires from roughly five healthy adults. To increase sequencing depth and limit assay-specific biases, different laboratories used diverse techniques to prepare libraries and sequence TCR repertoires. Between about 0.94 and 10 billion PBMCs per donor were obtained by leukapheresis. The full study reports these points: The genetic and exposure-history diversity represented was limited by the small number of donors. Based on pairwise subsampling, the degree of clonotype sharing among donors was expected to be affected by sequencing depth. Only blood was sampled, and tissue TCR repertoires likely differ from those in blood. Rarefaction of sorted-subset datasets indicated incomplete sequencing despite the large sequencing depth. Naive subsets generally had larger estimated clonotype richness than memory subsets. Compared with non-shared clonotypes, clonotypes shared by all four sorted-subset donors had higher generation probabilities. Across four donors, approximately 4.9% of naive CD4, 3% to 4% of naive CD8, about 2% of memory CD4, and 0.3% to 0.45% of memory CD8 clonotypes were shared.

Per the germline V gene (reference sequence), LNHNV is the CDR1 and YYDKDF is the CDR2. Unmatched junction bases come to 6, with V trimmed by 5 bases and J by 4 bases. The CDR3 has 15 amino acids, counting the end cysteine and phenylalanine. The sequence is cut down to CDR3 DNA, 45 bases in frame from base 1. Using the deep immunoSEQ assay, TCR CDR3 regions were amplified from genomic DNA by multiplex PCR. Extracted genomic DNA from each cell subset was spread evenly across all wells of several immunoSEQ 96-well plates, with each plate serving as a replicate. Each replicate PCR for sorted subsets received about 180 ng genomic DNA, equal to about 30,000 T cell genomes. The purified libraries were quantified using a Qubit 3.0 fluorometer, sized with a Bioanalyzer 2100, and then quantified again using the KAPA Library Quantification kit. Each immunoSEQ 96-well plate was sequenced on its own single-read 150-cycle Illumina NextSeq 550 flow cell. Concerning the study's data processing: Because the immunoSEQ output included only junctional sequences and no quality scores, the filtering could not be the same as the filtering used for full-length reads. Sequences were annotated with PyIR, a Python wrapper for IgBLAST v1.9, and V/J genes and CDR3 were assigned using IMGT germline references. Reads were filtered out if the reads had weak V/J assignments (E-value above 1e-6), no CDR3, stop codons, out-of-frame junctions, or ambiguous translated residues. V3J clonotypes were defined as sequences sharing an identical inferred V gene, J gene, and CDR3 amino acid sequence. Percentage overlap between repertoires was computed as shared unique clonotypes divided by the size of the smaller repertoire. Three approaches were used to assess repertoire richness: RTK rarefaction, the Chao1 estimator, and Recon v2.1 estimates of unobserved clonotypes. Generation probabilities were computed with OLGA for all TCRbeta clonotypes obtained by the gDNA method from a handful of donors. Imported from immuneACCESS, the table was reduced by TCRdb to in-frame sequences with V and J called. These copies leave out some clones; in studies compared against another copy, an unresolved V gene accounts for under half, and the cause of the remainder is not known. The DNA was the basis for D and trimming; V, J and clone size are from that table. The sample profile shows about 340,000 clones; less than 75% of them were found once. Clones ranked in the top ten supply about 10% of the sample.

Comment on this clone: What antigen it recognizes has not been identified. One base away there is no much larger clone; base qualities are not given.

Donors were healthy HIV-negative adults with no recently reported acute infections or vaccinations. Every donor was a Caucasian adult living in Nashville, Tennessee, USA. CD4+ T cells were enriched by magnetic negative selection; naive cells were then positively selected on CD45RA, and the negative fraction formed the memory subset. Blood was obtained by leukapheresis, after which PBMCs were separated by Ficoll-Histopaque density gradient centrifugation and cryopreserved in liquid nitrogen vapor phase. Purity and quantity of every magnetically sorted T cell population were checked by analytical flow cytometry. Genomic DNA was isolated from each sorted fraction and quantified by UV absorbance on a Nanodrop 2000c.

The sequence came from a young man in good health. The chain is assembled from TRBV15 and TRBJ2-3, and 10 junction bases match TRBD2. Sequenced: memory CD4+ T cells sorted from blood. The sample's cell subset or site label, in plain terms: CD45RA-negative fraction. The base sequence is TGTGCCACCAGCGGGAGCGGGAGGGGGGCAGATACGCAGTATTTT. Its translation is CATSGSGRGADTQYF.